The 27 T cell receptor beta chains reported below all come from one sample, sequenced in a study of blood T cell repertoires in COVID-19. Libraries were prepared by immunoSEQ multiplex PCR; TCRdb keeps only in-frame clonotypes and omits some of them. The sample lists 120,000 to 150,000 clones, about 84% occurring once. The sequenced sample was peripheral blood. These receptors came from a woman between 45 and 60 years old with acute or convalescent COVID-19.

The chain is built from TRBV29-1 and TRBJ1-2; D is possibly TRBD1 (5 bases). Trimming took 7 bases from V and 1 from J, leaving 10 bases between them. The CDR3 runs to 12 residues. Germline CDR1 SQVTM, CDR2 ANQGSEA. The CDR3 sequence is CSGEDNNYGYTF. CDR3 sequence (DNA): TGCAGCGGTGAGGACAATAACTATGGCTACACCTTC.

The rearrangement joins TRBV6-5 to TRBJ1-2, with 7 positions matching TRBD1. The CDR3 has 14 amino acids. The V gene end was trimmed by 6 bases and the J gene end by 4 bases; junction bases not matched to a gene: 8. CDR1 and CDR2 (germline): MNHEY, SVGAGI. In DNA form, the CDR3 reads TGTGCCAGCAGCCGGGACAGCCTAAGCTATGGCTACACCTTC. This translates into CASSRDSLSYGYTF.

This clone was counted many times. The gene calls are TRBV6-5 and TRBJ1-1, with TRBD1 as a possible D gene (5 bases). The germline gives CDR1 MNHEY, CDR2 SVGAGI. The CDR3 extends over 13 amino acids. With 6 bases removed from V and 1 base from J, the gap between germline ends came to 9 bases. CDR3 sequence: CASRIDRNTEAFF. CDR3 DNA sequence: TGTGCCAGCAGAATAGACAGGAACACTGAAGCTTTCTTT.

The chain couples TRBV12-3 or TRBV12-4 to TRBJ1-5; D gene unclear. The CDR3 runs to 13 residues. Trimming cost V 6 bases and J 6 bases, with 12 bases left between them. The CDR3 nucleotides are TGTGCCAGCAGGTTGGAGGTGGCTCAGCCCCAGCATTTT. This codes for CASRLEVAQPQHF.

The chain is built from TRBV4-2 and TRBJ2-5; D possibly corresponds to TRBD2 (6 bases). This CDR3 spans 17 amino acids. Germline CDR1 and CDR2: LGHNA and YNFKEQ. Trimming left V 1 base short and J 9 bases short, with 24 bases between. The CDR3, as DNA: TGTGCCAGCAGCCAAGTGTTTGGCGGGACTCCCGAGGAGGCCCAGTACTTC. It encodes CASSQVFGGTPEEAQYF.

V gene TRBV18 combines with J gene TRBJ2-7; 8 bases are shared with TRBD1. The CDR3 totals 15 residues. After removal of 5 bases from V and 7 bases from J, the junction contained 13 bases not matched to a gene. Germline assignment: CDR1 KGHSH and CDR2 LQKENI. The CDR3 nucleotides read TGTGCCAGCTCAACATCCGGGACAGGTCTTGAGGAGCAGTACTTC. Translation gives CASSTSGTGLEEQYF.

The V gene is TRBV2, the J gene TRBJ2-2; tentatively, D is TRBD1 (6 bases). The CDR3 sequence is 17 residues long. Germline V CDR1 and CDR2: SNHLY, FYNNEI. V lost 8 bases and J 2 bases, leaving 21 bases between the germline ends. CDR3 nucleotides: TGTGCCAGCGGGAGTCTTCCGGGACATACTAACACCGGGGAGCTGTTTTTT. Translated, it gives CASGSLPGHTNTGELFF.

The chain joins TRBV6-5 to TRBJ1-6; weak D call: TRBD1 (6 bases). Per the germline V gene, CDR1 is MNHEY and CDR2 is SVGAGI. The V gene lost 6 bases and the J gene lost 4 bases, with 13 bases spanning the gap. The CDR3 covers 15 residues. CDR3 DNA sequence: TGTGCCAGCAGGTCCGGGACAACATATAATTCACCCCTCCACTTT. Amino acid sequence: CASRSGTTYNSPLHF.

This chain connects TRBV28 to TRBJ1-6, with D possibly being TRBD1 (6 bases). The CDR3 spans 13 residues. V lost 7 bases and J 8 bases, leaving 12 bases between the germline ends. CDR1 and CDR2 from the germline V gene are MDHEN and SYDVKM. In DNA form, the CDR3 reads TGTGCCAGCAATCAGGGGATAGATTCACCCCTCCACTTT. Residues: CASNQGIDSPLHF.

This clone was observed a few times. The chain combines TRBV19 with TRBJ1-5; D may be TRBD1 (6 bases). With 3 bases removed from V and 2 bases from J, the gap between germline ends came to 14 bases. The germline V gene has CDR1 LNHDA and CDR2 SQIVND (reference sequence). This CDR3 is built from 16 residues. The CDR3 is CASSMEGGVRNQPQHF. The CDR3 DNA reads TGTGCCAGTAGTATGGAAGGGGGAGTGCGCAATCAGCCCCAGCATTTT.

This clone was counted ten times or more. The chain links TRBV19 to TRBJ1-2, with TRBD1 matching over 9 bases. This CDR3 is built from 15 residues. Trimming cost V 4 bases and J 5 bases; bases outside gene matches: 8. Germline assignment: CDR1 LNHDA and CDR2 SQIVND (reference sequence). In nucleotides, the CDR3 is TGTGCCAGTAGTACCTCGGGACAGGGCGGGTATGGCTACACCTTC. Protein sequence: CASSTSGQGGYGYTF.

This clone was seen just once. Other DNA sequences within the sample encode an identical CDR3. The genes are TRBV11-2 and TRBJ1-1; 8 positions match TRBD1. The length of the CDR3 is 15 residues. Germline assignment: CDR1 SGHAT and CDR2 FQNNGV. The trim removed 5 bases at V and 2 bases at J, leaving 7 bases unmatched. In DNA, the CDR3 is TGTGCCAGCAGCCTAGGGCAGGGGGCCAACACTGAAGCTTTCTTT. The encoded protein is CASSLGQGANTEAFF. Variable domain in full (rest from reference TRBV11-2 and TRBJ1-1): EAGVAQSPRYKIIEKRQSVAFWCNPISGHATLYWYQQILGQGPKLLIQFQNNGVVDDSQLPKDRFSAERLKGVDSTLKIQPAKLEDSAVYLCASSLGQGANTEAFFGQGTRLTVV.

CDR3 DNA sequence: TGTGCCAGCAGTGAAGCGGGACAGACCGCTAACTATGGCTACACCTTC. Translated, it gives CASSEAGQTANYGYTF. V usage is TRBV6-1 and J usage is TRBJ1-2; 7 nucleotides line up with TRBD1. Germline loops: CDR1 MNHNS, CDR2 SASEGT. V was pared by 0 bases and J by 0 bases, with 4 bases of the junction left unmatched. CDR3 length: 16 residues.

J is TRBJ1-6 and V is TRBV19, with TRBD1 matching over 9 bases. The CDR3 has 15 residues. CDR1 and CDR2 (germline): LNHDA, SQIVND (reference sequence). Unmatched junction bases numbered 6, after V lost 5 bases and J lost 7 bases. CDR3: CASSGTGLENSPLHF. In DNA form, the CDR3 reads TGTGCCAGTAGTGGGACAGGGCTGGAGAATTCACCCCTCCACTTT. Supplemented by reference TRBV19 and TRBJ1-6, the full variable domain reads DGGITQSPKYLFRKEGQNVTLSCEQNLNHDAMYWYRQDPGQGLRLIYYSQIVNDFQKGDIAEGYSVSREKKESFPLTVTSAQKNPTAFYLCASSGTGLENSPLHFGNGTRLTVT.

The V call is TRBV7-2, the J call TRBJ2-3, with 11 nucleotides matching TRBD2. The germline CDR1 and CDR2 sequences are SGHTA and FQGNSA. Losses at the gene ends were 2 bases for V and 0 bases for J; bases not matched to a gene: 1. This CDR3 has 16 amino acids. The CDR3: CASSLRTSGSTDTQYF. The DNA for the CDR3 is TGTGCCAGCAGCTTAAGGACTAGCGGGAGCACAGATACGCAGTATTTT.

The rearrangement links TRBV7-6 to TRBJ1-1; perhaps TRBD1 as D (5 bases). Germline V gives CDR1 SGHVS, CDR2 FNYEAQ. The CDR3 runs to 15 residues. V was cut by 5 bases and J by 4 bases, with 17 bases left in between. CDR3 in amino acids: CASSPQRGVVTEAFF. The CDR3 DNA reads as TGTGCCAGCAGCCCGCAACGGGGGGTCGTCACTGAAGCTTTCTTT.

The genes are TRBV5-1 and TRBJ2-6, with D uncertain. V was shortened by 1 base and J by 3 bases, with 8 bases between the two germline ends. Germline V gives CDR1 SGHRS, CDR2 YFSETQ. This CDR3 region has 15 residues. This CDR3 is CASSLSPGGANVLTF. CDR3 coding DNA: TGCGCCAGCAGCTTGTCGCCGGGTGGGGCCAACGTCCTGACTTTC.

The V call is TRBV29-1, the J call TRBJ2-3; no definite D call. The CDR3 is 13 amino acids. Trimming shortened V by 2 bases and J by 4 bases, and 10 bases separated the two germline ends. The germline V gene encodes CDR1 SQVTM and CDR2 ANQGSEA. CDR3 in amino acids: CSVELQYADTQYF. CDR3 sequence (DNA): TGCAGCGTTGAATTACAGTACGCAGATACGCAGTATTTT.

The rearrangement links TRBV9 to TRBJ1-6; no clear D. Trimming took off 0 bases at V and 10 bases at J, with 14 bases between the two ends. The CDR3 runs 15 residues. Germline V gives CDR1 SGDLS, CDR2 YYNGEE. The DNA for the CDR3 is TGTGCCAGCAGCGTAGGGTCAGGCCCCCCGTCACCCCTCCACTTT. Residues: CASSVGSGPPSPLHF. Looking up the rest from reference TRBV9 and TRBJ1-6 gives the full variable domain: DSGVTQTPKHLITATGQRVTLRCSPRSGDLSVYWYQQSLDQGLQFLIQYYNGEERAKGNILERFSAQQFPDLHSELNLSSLELGDSALYFCASSVGSGPPSPLHFGNGTRLTVT.

The J gene is TRBJ2-7, the V gene TRBV7-3, with 8 bases identical to TRBD1. The ends lost 0 bases at V and 1 base at J; junction bases unmatched: 2. From germline, CDR1 is SGHTA and CDR2 FQGTGA. CDR3 length: 15 amino acids. CDR3 region: CASSLTGTGSYEQYF. In nucleotides, the CDR3 is TGTGCCAGCAGCTTAACCGGGACAGGTTCCTACGAGCAGTACTTC.

The chain couples TRBV5-1 to TRBJ2-3; no definite D call. The CDR3 runs 13 residues. Germline assignment: CDR1 SGHRS and CDR2 YFSETQ. V lost 1 base to trimming and J lost 4 bases, with 7 bases between them. CDR3 nucleotides: TGCGCCAGCAGCTTGAGGAGTCCAGATACGCAGTATTTT. Translating gives CASSLRSPDTQYF.

This clone was observed a few times. CDR3 in amino acids: CASSFPGLAGSSNEQFF. CDR3 in DNA: TGTGCCAGCAGCTTCCCGGGACTAGCGGGGTCAAGCAATGAGCAGTTCTTC. V and J are TRBV7-9 and TRBJ2-1; TRBD2 agrees at 13 bases. The CDR3 runs 17 residues. Germline V gene sequence: CDR1 SEHNR, CDR2 FQNEAQ (reference sequence). V shed 3 bases, J shed 6 bases, and the junction held 8 bases outside the gene matches.

V and J are TRBV19 and TRBJ1-5; 9 nucleotides align to TRBD1. Unmatched junction bases numbered 3, after V lost 6 bases and J lost 0 bases. The CDR3 spans 15 residues. In germline, CDR1 is LNHDA, CDR2 SQIVND (reference sequence). The DNA for the CDR3 is TGTGCCAGTAGGGACAGGGGCCTTAGCAATCAGCCCCAGCATTTT. This codes for CASRDRGLSNQPQHF.

This clone was counted a few times. V is TRBV7-3 and J is TRBJ2-7, with D tentatively TRBD2 (6 bases). Germline CDR1 and CDR2: SGHTA and FQGTGA. V was pared by 3 bases and J by 2 bases, with 8 bases between. The CDR3 is 13 residues long. The CDR3 nucleotides are TGTGCCAGCAGCTTTGGGGAGGCCTACGAGCAGTACTTC. Amino acid sequence: CASSFGEAYEQYF.

The chain carries TRBV9 and TRBJ1-6; tentatively, D is TRBD1 (6 bases). With 0 bases removed from V and 9 bases from J, the gap between germline ends came to 16 bases. CDR1 is SGDLS, CDR2 YYNGEE, per germline. This CDR3 has 16 amino acids. The DNA of the CDR3 is TGTGCCAGCAGCGTAGAGAACGCGGACAGAGGTTCACCCCTCCACTTT. Translation gives CASSVENADRGSPLHF. Variable domain in full (rest from reference TRBV9 and TRBJ1-6): DSGVTQTPKHLITATGQRVTLRCSPRSGDLSVYWYQQSLDQGLQFLIQYYNGEERAKGNILERFSAQQFPDLHSELNLSSLELGDSALYFCASSVENADRGSPLHFGNGTRLTVT.

The chain is built from TRBV19 and TRBJ1-5, with a weak D call TRBD1 (5 bases). The germline gives CDR1 LNHDA, CDR2 SQIVND (reference sequence). V dropped 4 bases and J dropped 2 bases, with 18 bases sitting between them. This CDR3 has 17 amino acids. The CDR3 sequence: CASSTVPGTLGNQPQHF. The DNA of the CDR3 is TGTGCCAGTAGTACCGTACCCGGGACTCTGGGCAATCAGCCCCAGCATTTT.

The chain employs TRBV5-1 and TRBJ2-7, with 8 bases identical to TRBD2. This CDR3 is built from 15 residues. Germline-derived CDR1 and CDR2 are SGHRS and YFSETQ. Trimming took 4 bases from V and 3 from J; bases not matched to a gene: 9. CDR3 nucleotides: TGCGCCAGCAGCCCTCTCGCGGGGGGCGACTACGAGCAGTACTTC. It yields the protein CASSPLAGGDYEQYF.